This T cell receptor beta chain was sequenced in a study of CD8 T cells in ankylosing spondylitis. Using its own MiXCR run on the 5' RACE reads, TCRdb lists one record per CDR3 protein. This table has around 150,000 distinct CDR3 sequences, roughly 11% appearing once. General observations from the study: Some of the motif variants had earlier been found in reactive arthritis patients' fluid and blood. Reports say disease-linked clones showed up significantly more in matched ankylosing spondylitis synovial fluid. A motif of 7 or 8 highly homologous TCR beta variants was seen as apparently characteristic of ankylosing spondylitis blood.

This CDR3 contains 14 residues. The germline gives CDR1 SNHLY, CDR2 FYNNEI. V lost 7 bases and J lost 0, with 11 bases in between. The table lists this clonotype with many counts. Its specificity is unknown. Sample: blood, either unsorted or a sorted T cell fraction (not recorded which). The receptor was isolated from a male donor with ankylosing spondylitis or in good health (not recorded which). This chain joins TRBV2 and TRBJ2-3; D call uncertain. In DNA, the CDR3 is TGTGCCAGCAAAAGGCTAACTAGCACAGATACGCAGTATTTT. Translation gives CASKRLTSTDTQYF. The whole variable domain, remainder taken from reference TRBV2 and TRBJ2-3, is EPEVTQTPSHQVTQMGQEVILRCVPISNHLYFYWYRQILGQKVEFLVSFYNNEISEKSEIFDDQFSVERPDGSNFTLKIRSTKLEDSAMYFCASKRLTSTDTQYFGPGTRLTVL.